Listed below are T cell receptor beta chains from one sample, sequenced in a study of Graves' ophthalmopathy and Graves' hyperthyroidism. Each CDR3 protein is one row after TCRdb ran MiXCR on the multiplex PCR reads. The sample has around 670,000 distinct CDR3 sequences; 35% to 50% are singletons. The specimen sequenced was peripheral blood. These receptors came from an adult man with Graves' ophthalmopathy. The CDR3 runs from the conserved cysteine through the conserved F or W. The order of the fields is D gene, clone size, CDR3 length, J gene, V gene, CDR3 protein, CDR3 DNA. A D gene is named only where the DNA matches it firmly. Clone size is not always given. Where it is, it says once, few, many or a class for expanded clones.

>TRBD1|many|14|TRBJ2-7|TRBV5-1
CASSLTGGRYEQYF
TGCGCCAGCAGCTTAACAGGGGGTAGATACGAGCAGTACTTC
>.|.|13|TRBJ2-7|TRBV29-1
CSPMSGSYYEQYF
TGCAGCCCAATGTCAGGATCGTACTACGAGCAGTACTTC
>.|many|12|TRBJ1-2|TRBV20-1
CSARGTNYGYTF
TGCAGTGCTAGAGGGACAAACTATGGCTACACCTTC
>.|.|15|TRBJ2-6|TRBV7-2
CASSLGVIGANILTF
TGTGCCAGCAGCTTAGGCGTGATCGGGGCCAACATCCTGACTTTC
>TRBD1|few|15|TRBJ1-6|TRBV9
CASSQAYRGTSPLHF
TGTGCCAGCAGCCAAGCCTACAGGGGTACATCACCCCTCCACTTT
>.|.|14|TRBJ2-2|TRBV25-1
CASSPAASGGELFF
TGTGCCAGCTCACCAGCGGCCTCCGGCGGGGAGCTGTTTTTT
>.|.|14|TRBJ1-6|TRBV25-1
CASTPGPQGSPLHF
TGTGCCAGCACACCTGGGCCCCAGGGGTCACCCCTCCACTTT
>.|.|13|TRBJ2-7|TRBV7-9
CASRPGQPYEQYF
TGTGCCAGCAGGCCCGGACAGCCCTACGAGCAGTACTTC
>TRBD1|.|15|TRBJ1-2|TRBV15
CATSREEQGDYGYTF
TGTGCCACCAGCAGAGAAGAACAGGGGGACTATGGCTACACCTTC
>.|.|13|TRBJ2-7|TRBV6-1
CASSESHTYEQYF
TGTGCCAGCAGCGAAAGCCATACCTACGAGCAGTACTTC
>TRBD1|many|14|TRBJ2-5|TRBV29-1
CSARTGPSSETQYF
TGCAGCGCCAGGACAGGACCTTCCTCCGAGACCCAGTACTTC
>.|few|12|TRBJ2-7|TRBV20-1
CSARRGGREQYF
TGCAGTGCTAGACGAGGGGGGCGGGAGCAGTACTTC
>.|few|13|TRBJ2-7|TRBV19
CASYDSFSYEQYF
TGTGCCAGTTACGACAGCTTCTCCTACGAGCAGTACTTC
>TRBD1|.|19|TRBJ2-6|TRBV20-1
CSAKQGGDRGLDGANVLTF
TGCAGTGCTAAACAGGGAGGGGACAGGGGGCTTGACGGGGCCAACGTCCTGACTTTC
>.|.|14|TRBJ1-4|TRBV7-9
CASSSTLGNEKLFF
TGTGCCAGCAGCTCCACCTTGGGTAATGAAAAACTGTTTTTT
>TRBD1|.|13|TRBJ1-2|TRBV29-1
CSVEVGDRDGYTF
TGCAGCGTTGAAGTGGGGGACAGAGATGGCTACACCTTC
>.|.|12|TRBJ2-3|TRBV10-1
CASSHLGDTQYF
TGCGCCAGCAGCCATTTGGGGGATACGCAGTATTTT
>.|few|15|TRBJ1-3|TRBV5-6
CASSDGLLTGNTIYF
TGTGCCAGCAGCGACGGACTTTTGACTGGAAACACCATATATTTT
>.|.|14|TRBJ1-2|TRBV25-1
CASSELGNRYGYTF
TGTGCCAGCAGTGAATTAGGGAATCGTTATGGCTACACCTTC
>.|many|16|TRBJ1-1|TRBV7-9
CASSVAGITENTEAFF
TGTGCCAGCAGCGTCGCGGGAATTACGGAAAACACTGAAGCTTTCTTT
>.|few|13|TRBJ2-7|TRBV24-1
CATSDLPGREQYF
TGTGCCACCAGTGATTTGCCCGGACGGGAGCAGTACTTC
>.|few|16|TRBJ2-5|TRBV20-1
CSARRSTGTDQETQYF
TGCAGTGCGAGAAGAAGTACCGGGACGGACCAAGAGACCCAGTACTTC
>.|.|15|TRBJ2-7|TRBV5-2
CASNHSPGAPYEQYF
TGTGCCAGCAACCATAGTCCAGGGGCCCCTTACGAGCAGTACTTC
>TRBD1|.|14|TRBJ1-5|TRBV24-1
CAISVRTGDQPQHF
TGTGCCATCAGTGTCAGGACAGGGGATCAGCCCCAGCATTTT
>.|.|13|TRBJ2-5|TRBV7-2
CASSRTGTYERYF
TGTGCCAGCAGCCGAACCGGTACTTACGAGCGGTACTTC
>.|many|14|TRBJ1-1|TRBV2
CASSRGTLNTEAFF
TGTGCCAGCAGCCGCGGGACATTGAACACTGAAGCTTTCTTT
>TRBD1|.|16|TRBJ2-7|TRBV9
CASSGRDRPNSYEQYF
TGTGCCAGCAGCGGCCGGGACAGACCCAACTCCTACGAGCAGTACTTC
>.|.|17|TRBJ2-6|TRBV10-2
CASSEPHQVSGANVLTF
TGCGCCAGCAGTGAGCCCCACCAGGTCTCTGGGGCCAACGTCCTGACTTTC
>.|.|21|TRBJ1-6|TRBV9
CASSVIVRGHETSRSNSPLHF
TGTGCCAGCAGCGTAATCGTAAGGGGACACGAGACCTCCAGAAGTAATTCACCCCTCCACTTT
>.|.|15|TRBJ2-3|TRBV2
CASSYPRDITDTQYF
TGTGCCAGCAGCTATCCCCGGGACATCACAGATACGCAGTATTTT
>.|.|15|TRBJ2-6|TRBV7-9
CASSPTGNRANVLTF
TGTGCCAGCTCACCTACGGGTAATCGGGCCAACGTCCTGACTTTC
>.|many|14|TRBJ1-4|TRBV29-1
CSVGRSATNEKLFF
TGCAGCGTTGGTCGTTCGGCAACTAATGAAAAACTGTTTTTT
>TRBD2|.|15|TRBJ2-7|TRBV7-2
CASSQEPGGAYEQYF
TGCGCCAGCAGCCAAGAACCGGGAGGCGCCTACGAGCAGTACTTC
>TRBD1|.|13|TRBJ1-2|TRBV25-1
CASSVPDRGGYTF
TGTGCCAGCAGCGTCCCTGACAGGGGTGGCTACACCTTC
>.|.|14|TRBJ2-7|TRBV20-1
CSARDRTASYEQYF
TGCAGTGCTAGAGACCGGACGGCCTCCTACGAGCAGTACTTC
>.|few|18|TRBJ1-5|TRBV20-1
CSARPLLEGGWSNQPQHF
TGCAGTGCTAGACCATTACTTGAGGGGGGCTGGAGCAATCAGCCCCAGCATTTT
>TRBD1|.|16|TRBJ1-1|TRBV6-6
CASSLHYRGSGTEAFF
TGTGCCAGCAGTCTACATTACAGGGGTAGCGGCACTGAAGCTTTCTTT
>.|many|11|TRBJ1-5|TRBV7-9
CASSLHQPQHF
TGTGCCAGCAGCTTACATCAGCCCCAGCATTTT
>.|.|15|TRBJ1-4|TRBV25-1
CASSFSDQANEKLFF
TGTGCCAGCAGTTTTTCGGATCAGGCTAATGAAAAACTGTTTTTT
>TRBD1|.|13|TRBJ2-7|TRBV7-9
CASSDRGRNEQYF
TGTGCCAGCAGTGACAGGGGGCGAAACGAGCAGTACTTC
>.|many|11|TRBJ1-2|TRBV19
CASKRGDGYTF
TGTGCCAGTAAGAGAGGAGATGGCTACACCTTC
>TRBD2|.|18|TRBJ2-7|TRBV4-2
CASSQEGLAGLFQYEQYF
TGTGCCAGCAGCCAAGAGGGTCTAGCGGGTCTTTTCCAGTACGAGCAGTACTTC
>TRBD1|many|14|TRBJ2-7|TRBV29-1
CSVGQGVLSYEQYF
TGCAGCGTTGGACAGGGGGTACTATCCTACGAGCAGTACTTC
>TRBD1|many|13|TRBJ1-1|TRBV19
CARRDREGTEAFF
TGTGCCAGAAGGGACAGGGAGGGGACTGAAGCTTTCTTT
>TRBD2|.|16|TRBJ2-7|TRBV9
CASSVDASGGNYEQYF
TGTGCCAGCAGCGTAGACGCTAGCGGAGGGAATTACGAGCAGTACTTC
>TRBD2|few|15|TRBJ2-5|TRBV9
CASSASGGAGETQYF
TGTGCCAGCAGTGCTAGCGGGGGGGCCGGGGAGACCCAGTACTTC
>.|once|17|TRBJ1-1|TRBV7-6
CASSRSASGSEATEAFF
TGTGCCAGCAGCCGTTCCGCTAGCGGGAGTGAAGCCACTGAAGCTTTCTTT
>TRBD1|many|15|TRBJ1-2|TRBV15
CATSRGTGTNYGYTF
TGTGCCACCAGCAGAGGGACAGGGACTAACTATGGCTACACCTTC